Listed below are T cell receptor beta chains from one sample, sequenced in a study of cytomegalovirus exposure and HLA in healthy donors. The protocol was immunoSEQ multiplex PCR, while the TCRdb copy is restricted to in-frame clones and leaves out a portion. The sample yields about 55,000 clones, around four fifths seen once. The sample was PBMCs. The source of these receptors is a man younger than 45 in good health and CMV-seronegative. Each CDR3 is given with its conserved first and last residue. The order of the fields is clone size, J gene, V gene, D gene, CDR3 protein, CDR3 DNA. The D gene is left open where the match is weak. Size is stated for part of the rows, as once, few or many counts, or as a class when the clone is expanded.

NA TRBJ1-1 TRBV7-2 TRBD1 CASSRDRGRMTEAFF TGTGCCAGCAGCCGGGACAGGGGGAGGATGACTGAAGCTTTCTTT
few TRBJ1-1 TRBV15 NA CATSSGQMNTEAFF TGTGCCACCAGCTCCGGACAGATGAACACTGAAGCTTTCTTT
few TRBJ2-4 TRBV4-2 TRBD2 CASSQTAGGGADIQYF TGTGCCAGCAGCCAAACTGCCGGCGGGGGAGCGGACATTCAGTACTTC
NA TRBJ1-3 TRBV4-2 NA CASSQGPGGYSGNTIYF TGTGCCAGCAGCCAAGGACCCGGGGGGTACTCTGGAAACACCATATATTTT
few TRBJ2-2 TRBV6-5 TRBD1 CASGQGAFGELFF TGTGCCAGCGGACAGGGGGCGTTCGGGGAGCTGTTTTTT
NA TRBJ1-6 TRBV7-3 TRBD1 CASSLMGQDNSPLHF TGTGCCAGCAGCTTAATGGGACAGGATAATTCACCCCTCCACTTT
NA TRBJ1-2 TRBV7-6 NA CASSPSHYGYTF TGTGCCAGCAGTCCAAGCCACTATGGCTACACCTTC
NA TRBJ1-6 TRBV18 NA CASSPLGQSDTGSPLHF TGTGCCAGCTCACCATTGGGACAAAGTGACACGGGTTCACCCCTCCACTTT
NA TRBJ2-5 TRBV29-1 TRBD2 CSVEDSGRVETQYF TGCAGCGTTGAAGATAGCGGGAGGGTGGAGACCCAGTACTTC
NA TRBJ2-5 TRBV6-1 NA CASGYRVVRETQYF TGTGCCAGCGGATACAGGGTGGTAAGAGAGACCCAGTACTTC
once TRBJ2-6 TRBV11-1 TRBD2 CASSLWVGGESGANVLTF TGTGCCAGCAGCTTATGGGTCGGGGGGGAAAGTGGGGCCAACGTCCTGACTTTC
NA TRBJ2-2 TRBV6-6 TRBD1 CASSRDRSNTGELFF TGTGCCAGCAGTCGGGACAGGTCTAACACCGGGGAGCTGTTTTTT
NA TRBJ1-1 TRBV7-2 NA CASSPLRSTEPMATFF TGTGCCAGCAGCCCCCTCAGGTCCACAGAGCCCATGGCAACTTTCTTT
once TRBJ2-3 TRBV4-2 TRBD1 CASSRGQGAFSTDTQYF TGTGCCAGCAGCCGGGGACAGGGGGCATTCAGCACAGATACGCAGTATTTT
NA TRBJ2-2 TRBV15 TRBD2 CATSRDIVAGNTGELFF TGTGCCACCAGCAGAGATATCGTAGCGGGGAACACCGGGGAGCTGTTTTTT
NA TRBJ2-2 TRBV7-9 NA CAGSTGRDGELFF TGTGCCGGCAGCACAGGGAGGGACGGGGAGCTGTTTTTT
NA TRBJ2-7 TRBV18 NA CASSPQNYEQYF TGTGCCAGCTCACCTCAGAACTACGAGCAGTACTTC